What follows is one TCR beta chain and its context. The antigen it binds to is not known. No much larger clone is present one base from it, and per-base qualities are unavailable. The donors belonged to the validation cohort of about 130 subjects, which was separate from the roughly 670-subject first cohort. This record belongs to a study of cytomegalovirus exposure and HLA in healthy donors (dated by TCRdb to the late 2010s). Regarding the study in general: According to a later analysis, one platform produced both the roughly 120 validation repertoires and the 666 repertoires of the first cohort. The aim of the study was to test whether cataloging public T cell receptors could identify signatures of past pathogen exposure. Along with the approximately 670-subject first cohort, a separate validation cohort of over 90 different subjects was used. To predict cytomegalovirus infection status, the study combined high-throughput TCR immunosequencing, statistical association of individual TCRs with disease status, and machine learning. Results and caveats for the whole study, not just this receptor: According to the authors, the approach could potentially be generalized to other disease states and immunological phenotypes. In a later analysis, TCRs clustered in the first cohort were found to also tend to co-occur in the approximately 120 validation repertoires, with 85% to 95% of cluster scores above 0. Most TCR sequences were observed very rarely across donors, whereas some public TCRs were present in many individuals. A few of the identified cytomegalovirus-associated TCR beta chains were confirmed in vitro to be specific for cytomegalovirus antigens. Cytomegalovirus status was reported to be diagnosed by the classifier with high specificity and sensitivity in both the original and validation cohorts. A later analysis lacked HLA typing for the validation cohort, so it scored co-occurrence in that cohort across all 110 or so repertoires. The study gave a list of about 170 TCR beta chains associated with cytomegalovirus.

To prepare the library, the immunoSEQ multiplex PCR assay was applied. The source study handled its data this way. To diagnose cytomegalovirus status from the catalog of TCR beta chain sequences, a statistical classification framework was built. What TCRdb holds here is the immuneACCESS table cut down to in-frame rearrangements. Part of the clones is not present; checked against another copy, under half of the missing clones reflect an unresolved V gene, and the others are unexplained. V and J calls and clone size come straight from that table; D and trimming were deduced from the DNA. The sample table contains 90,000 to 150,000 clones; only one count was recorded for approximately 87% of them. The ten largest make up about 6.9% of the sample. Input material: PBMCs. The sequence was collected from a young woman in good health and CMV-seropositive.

The nucleotides read TGTGCCAGCAGGGAAAAAAGGTGGGGGGTGGGCAATCAGCCCCAGCATTTT. Translated, this is CASREKRWGVGNQPQHF. The chain is encoded by TRBV27 joined to TRBJ1-5; the best D guess is TRBD1, with 5 bases matching. At the junction V is shortened by 6 bases and J by 2 bases, with 20 bases in between. From cysteine to phenylalanine, the CDR3 is 17 amino acids long. Of all the DNA, just the CDR3 is kept, 51 bases in frame from base 1. Sequences MNHEY (CDR1) and SMNVEV (CDR2) are obtained from the germline V gene (reference sequence).